This T cell receptor beta chain was documented in a study of immune evolution from preneoplasia to lung adenocarcinoma. Background on the study: HLA loss of heterozygosity: under 7.5% AIS, about 15% MIA, more than 25% ADC, none AAH. Study results and caveats: KRAS-mutant nodules had the highest T cell clonality. Top clone share appeared to fall from AAH through AIS, MIA, adenocarcinoma.

Here immunoSEQ multiplex PCR was the method, and the copy in TCRdb shows in-frame clones only, minus some. The data hold about 7,500 clones, with about 80% observed a single time. Trimming stripped 2 bases from V and 1 base from J, with 5 bases between. The CDR3 length is 13 residues. Germline V gene data show CDR1 as WNHNN and CDR2 as SYGVQD (reference sequence). This clone was detected a few times. Its antigen is unknown. The chain is built from TRBV10-1 and TRBJ1-2; D is uncertain. The sample comprised FFPE invasive lung adenocarcinoma tissue. This clonotype was sampled from a person aged 40 to 49 with lung adenocarcinoma. The chain's CDR3 is CASSEGINYGYTF. The CDR3 nucleotides are TGCGCCAGCAGTGAGGGAATTAACTATGGCTACACCTTC.